Listed below are T cell receptor beta chains from one sample, sequenced in a study of T cell responses to AZD1222 COVID-19 vaccine. TCRdb's table, derived via immunoSEQ multiplex PCR, lists solely in-frame clones and lacks some. The repertoire includes 120,000 or so clones, about 92% of them detected once, and around 5% sits in the top ten. This material consisted of peripheral blood, taken 28 days after the second AZD1222 dose. Every receptor here comes from an adult who received the AZD1222 COVID-19 vaccine. Both conserved end residues are part of each CDR3. A D gene is named only where the DNA matches it firmly. A row's size may be missing; if present it is once, few, many or a size class.

>TRBJ2-5|TRBV11-2|TRBD2|-
TGTGCCAGCAGCTTTACTAGCGGGGGCCACCAGGAGACCCAGTACTTC
CASSFTSGGHQETQYF
>TRBJ2-7|TRBV29-1|-|-
TGCAGCGTCGTGACAGGTATAAGTCCCGAGCAGTACTTC
CSVVTGISPEQYF
>TRBJ1-1|TRBV5-1|-|-
TGCGCCAGCAGCTTGGCGTCAAGTTCCACTGAAGCTTTCTTT
CASSLASSSTEAFF
>TRBJ2-1|TRBV2|-|-
TGTGCCAGCAGTGAGGGGGGGCTGGGCTACAATGAGCAGTTCTTC
CASSEGGLGYNEQFF
>TRBJ2-3|TRBV18|-|-
TGTGCCAGCTCATCCACAGATACGCAGTATTTT
CASSSTDTQYF
>TRBJ1-4|TRBV5-1|-|-
TGCGCCAGCAGCACCTCCGCAACTAATGAAAAACTGTTTTTT
CASSTSATNEKLFF
>TRBJ1-6|TRBV5-1|-|-
TGCGCCAGCCGGGACGGGAATGGGAATTCACCCCTCCACTTT
CASRDGNGNSPLHF
>TRBJ2-5|TRBV14|-|-
TGTGCCAGCAGCCAAGATCGGAACTGGGGGACCCAGTACTTC
CASSQDRNWGTQYF
>TRBJ1-6|TRBV5-8|-|once
TGTGCCAGTAAGCCAGGACATAATTCACCCCTCCACTTT
CASKPGHNSPLHF
>TRBJ2-1|TRBV9|-|once
TGTGCCAGCAGCGTAGGACACTTTTACAATGAGCAGTTCTTC
CASSVGHFYNEQFF
>TRBJ1-4|TRBV4-1|-|-
TGCGCCAGCAGCTTACCAGGGTCCAGGAATGAAAAACTGTTTTTT
CASSLPGSRNEKLFF
>TRBJ1-6|TRBV5-4|-|-
TGTGCCAGCAGCTTGGCGAAGGGGAGTAATTCACCCCTCCACTTT
CASSLAKGSNSPLHF
>TRBJ2-1|TRBV28|TRBD2|-
TGTGCCAGCAGTTTGGGACTAGCGGAAAAGTTCTTC
CASSLGLAEKFF
>TRBJ1-1|TRBV6-2/TRBV6-3|TRBD1|-
TGTGCCAGCAGTATATCAGCCCCAGGGGGGAGCACTGAAGCTTTCTTT
CASSISAPGGSTEAFF
>TRBJ2-7|TRBV12-3/TRBV12-4|-|-
TGTGCCAGCAGCAGGGACACCTCTTACGAGCAGTACTTC
CASSRDTSYEQYF
>TRBJ2-7|TRBV9|TRBD2|-
TGTGCCAGCAGCGCGGGAGGGCTAGGGAGCGAGCAGTACTTC
CASSAGGLGSEQYF
>TRBJ1-4|TRBV6-5|-|-
TGTGCCAGCAGAAGGGAGGTGGCAACTAATGAAAAACTGTTTTTT
CASRREVATNEKLFF
>TRBJ2-7|TRBV3-1/TRBV3-2|TRBD2|-
TGTGCCAGCAGCCAAGGGCTAGCGGGAGGTATCTACGAGCAGTACTTC
CASSQGLAGGIYEQYF
>TRBJ1-6|TRBV27|TRBD1|-
TGTGCCAGCAGAACGGACAGGGCTTATAATTCACCCCTCCACTTT
CASRTDRAYNSPLHF
>TRBJ1-4|TRBV5-8|-|once
TGTGCCAGCAGCTTGGGACAGCTACTTAATGAAAAACTGTTTTTT
CASSLGQLLNEKLFF
>TRBJ2-2|TRBV24-1|-|-
TGTGCCACCAGTGACCGCGCTACAGGAACGGGGACCGGGGAGCTGTTTTTT
CATSDRATGTGTGELFF
>TRBJ2-2|TRBV6-2/TRBV6-3|-|-
TGTGCCAGCAGTACCCTTGGGGGGCCGAACACCGGGGAGCTGTTTTTT
CASSTLGGPNTGELFF
>TRBJ1-1|TRBV4-2|-|-
TGTGCCAGCAGCCAAGGGGTTGGAGGGAACACTGAAGCTTTCTTT
CASSQGVGGNTEAFF
>TRBJ2-2|TRBV5-1|-|-
TGCGCCAGCAGTTGGAACACCGGGGAGCTGTTTTTT
CASSWNTGELFF
>TRBJ1-2|TRBV10-1|-|-
TGCGCCAGCAGTGAGTCCGGGACCCCCTATGGCTACACCTTC
CASSESGTPYGYTF
>TRBJ1-1|TRBV5-4|TRBD1|-
TGTGCCAGCAGCGCGGGACAGGGGGACACTGAAGCTTTCTTT
CASSAGQGDTEAFF
>TRBJ2-2|TRBV29-1|-|-
TGCAGCGTTGAAAGGGGCGCGGGCTCCGGGGAGCTGTTTTTT
CSVERGAGSGELFF
>TRBJ2-7|TRBV9|TRBD1|-
TGTGCCAGCAGCATAGGGGGGACAGGGGTTTCTTACGAGCAGTACTTC
CASSIGGTGVSYEQYF
>TRBJ1-1|TRBV5-1|-|-
TGCGCCAGCACCTTGGGGGGGCAAGTGAACACTGAAGCTTTCTTT
CASTLGGQVNTEAFF
>TRBJ2-1|TRBV6-1|TRBD1|-
TGTGCCAGCAGGAGACAGGGGGGCTCCTACAATGAGCAGTTCTTC
CASRRQGGSYNEQFF
>TRBJ1-4|TRBV5-6|-|-
TGTGCCAGCAGTCCCCGTTGGGGGGCGCATGAAAAACTGTTTTTT
CASSPRWGAHEKLFF
>TRBJ2-1|TRBV14|-|-
TGTGCCAGCAGCCAAAAGGACTACAATGAGCAGTTCTTC
CASSQKDYNEQFF
>TRBJ2-7|TRBV7-9|-|-
TGTGCCAGCAGTCGTTCTGGGGCTGGGGAGCAGTACTTC
CASSRSGAGEQYF
>TRBJ2-5|TRBV9|TRBD2|-
TGTGCCAGCAGCGTAGGGGCTAGCGGGAGTGAGACCCAGTACTTC
CASSVGASGSETQYF
>TRBJ2-2|TRBV7-2|TRBD1|-
TGTGCCAGCAACCCACCGGGGGACAGGGCGAACACCGGGGAGCTGTTTTTT
CASNPPGDRANTGELFF
>TRBJ1-4|TRBV27|-|-
TGTGCCAGCAGTCTAGGGGGAAAACTGTTTTTT
CASSLGGKLFF
>TRBJ1-3|TRBV10-1|-|-
TGCGCCAGCAGCGGCAACCCCTCTGGAAACACCATATATTTT
CASSGNPSGNTIYF
>TRBJ2-3|TRBV7-2|-|-
TGTGCCAGCAGCCTCACTATCACAGATACGCAGTATTTT
CASSLTITDTQYF
>TRBJ2-5|TRBV13|-|-
TGTGCCAGCAGCCCGACGACAGCCTGGGATTCTGCGACCCAGTACTTC
CASSPTTAWDSATQYF
>TRBJ2-7|TRBV12-3/TRBV12-4|-|few
TGTGCCAGCAGTTTAGGGAACTCCTACGAGCAGTACTTC
CASSLGNSYEQYF
>TRBJ2-6|TRBV7-9|-|-
TGTGCCAGCAGCCCAGAGTTACGCTCTGGGGCCAACGTCCTGACTTTC
CASSPELRSGANVLTF